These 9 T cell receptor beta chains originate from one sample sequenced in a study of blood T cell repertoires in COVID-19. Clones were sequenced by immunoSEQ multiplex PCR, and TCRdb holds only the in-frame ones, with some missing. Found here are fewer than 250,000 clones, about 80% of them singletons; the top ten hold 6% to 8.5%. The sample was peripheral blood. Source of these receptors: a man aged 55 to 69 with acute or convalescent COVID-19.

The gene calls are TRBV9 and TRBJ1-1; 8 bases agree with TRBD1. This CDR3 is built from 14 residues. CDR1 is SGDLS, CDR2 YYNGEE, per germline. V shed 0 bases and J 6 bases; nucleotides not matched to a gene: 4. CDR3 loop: CASSVGTGLAEAFF. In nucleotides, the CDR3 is TGTGCCAGCAGCGTAGGGACAGGGTTAGCTGAAGCTTTCTTT.

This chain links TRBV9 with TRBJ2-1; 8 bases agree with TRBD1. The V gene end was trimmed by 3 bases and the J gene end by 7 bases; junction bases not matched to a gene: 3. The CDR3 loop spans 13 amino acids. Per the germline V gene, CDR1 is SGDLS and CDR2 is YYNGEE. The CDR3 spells CASSGTGSNEQFF. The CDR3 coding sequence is TGTGCCAGCAGCGGGACAGGGTCGAATGAGCAGTTCTTC.

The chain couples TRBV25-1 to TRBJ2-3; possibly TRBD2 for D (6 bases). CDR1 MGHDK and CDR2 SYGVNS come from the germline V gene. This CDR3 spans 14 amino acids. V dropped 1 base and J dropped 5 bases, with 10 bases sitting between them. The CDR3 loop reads CASSELGGKDTQYF. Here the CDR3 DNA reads TGTGCCAGCAGTGAATTAGGAGGGAAAGATACGCAGTATTTT.

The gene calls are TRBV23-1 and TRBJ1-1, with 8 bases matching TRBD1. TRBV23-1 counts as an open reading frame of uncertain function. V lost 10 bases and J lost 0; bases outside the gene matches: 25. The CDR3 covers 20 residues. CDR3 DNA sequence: TGCGCCACAACACCCTCGCGGGGCCAAGGGACAGGAATCATGAACACTGAAGCTTTCTTT. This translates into CATTPSRGQGTGIMNTEAFF.

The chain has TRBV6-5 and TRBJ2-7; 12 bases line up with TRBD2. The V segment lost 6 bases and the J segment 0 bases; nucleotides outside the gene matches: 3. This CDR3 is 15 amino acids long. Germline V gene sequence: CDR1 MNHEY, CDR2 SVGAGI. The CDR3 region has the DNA TGTGCCAGCAGCATGACTAGCGGGAGCTCCTACGAGCAGTACTTC. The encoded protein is CASSMTSGSSYEQYF.

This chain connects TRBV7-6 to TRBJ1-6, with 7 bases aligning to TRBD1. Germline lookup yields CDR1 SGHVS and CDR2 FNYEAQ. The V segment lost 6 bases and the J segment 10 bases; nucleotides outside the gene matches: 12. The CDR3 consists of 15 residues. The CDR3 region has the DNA TGTGCCAGCAGGTGGCGGAACAGGGGTAACTCACCCCTCCACTTT. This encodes CASRWRNRGNSPLHF. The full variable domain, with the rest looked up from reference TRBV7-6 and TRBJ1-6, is GAGVSQSPRYKVTKRGQDVALRCDPISGHVSLYWYRQALGQGPEFLTYFNYEAQQDKSGLPNDRFSAERPEGSISTLTIQRTEQRDSAMYRCASRWRNRGNSPLHFGNGTRLTVT.

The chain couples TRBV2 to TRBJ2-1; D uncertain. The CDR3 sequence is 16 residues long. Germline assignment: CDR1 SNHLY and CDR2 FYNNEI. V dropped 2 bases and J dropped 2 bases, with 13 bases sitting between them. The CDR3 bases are TGTGCCAGCAGTGAATCGTCTCTCGAGACCTACAATGAGCAGTTCTTC. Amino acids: CASSESSLETYNEQFF.

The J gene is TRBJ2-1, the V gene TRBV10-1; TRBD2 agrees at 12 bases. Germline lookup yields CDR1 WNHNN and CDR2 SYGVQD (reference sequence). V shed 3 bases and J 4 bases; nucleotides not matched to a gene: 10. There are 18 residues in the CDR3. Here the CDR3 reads CASSEGASGRVRYNEQFF. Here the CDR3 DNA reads TGCGCCAGCAGTGAAGGAGCTAGCGGGAGGGTAAGGTACAATGAGCAGTTCTTC.

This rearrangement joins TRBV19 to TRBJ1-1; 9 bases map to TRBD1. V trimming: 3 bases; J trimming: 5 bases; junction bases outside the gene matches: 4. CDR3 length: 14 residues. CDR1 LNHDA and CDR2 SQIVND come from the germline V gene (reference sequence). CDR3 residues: CASSMTGGGTEAFF. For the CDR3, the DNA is TGTGCCAGTAGTATGACAGGGGGAGGGACTGAAGCTTTCTTT.